Sequencing of this TCR beta chain was carried out in a study of identifying expanded T cells in peripheral blood. No infections or other immune events were documented during collection. The trim removed 2 bases at V and 8 bases at J, leaving 4 bases unmatched. Germline V gene lookup returns CDR1 GTSNPN and CDR2 SVGIG (reference sequence). This CDR3 comprises 14 residues. Sequenced by immunoSEQ multiplex PCR; TCRdb stores in-frame clones only, minus some. The sample carries about 85,000 clones, about nine tenths recorded once. The chain uses TRBV30 and TRBJ1-4, with 11 bases lining up with TRBD1. The sample taken for sequencing was blood. The receptor's source is a person aged 18 to 75 in good health. CDR3: CAWSLGQGDEKLFF. In nucleotides, the CDR3 is TGTGCCTGGAGTCTGGGACAGGGGGACGAAAAACTGTTTTTT.